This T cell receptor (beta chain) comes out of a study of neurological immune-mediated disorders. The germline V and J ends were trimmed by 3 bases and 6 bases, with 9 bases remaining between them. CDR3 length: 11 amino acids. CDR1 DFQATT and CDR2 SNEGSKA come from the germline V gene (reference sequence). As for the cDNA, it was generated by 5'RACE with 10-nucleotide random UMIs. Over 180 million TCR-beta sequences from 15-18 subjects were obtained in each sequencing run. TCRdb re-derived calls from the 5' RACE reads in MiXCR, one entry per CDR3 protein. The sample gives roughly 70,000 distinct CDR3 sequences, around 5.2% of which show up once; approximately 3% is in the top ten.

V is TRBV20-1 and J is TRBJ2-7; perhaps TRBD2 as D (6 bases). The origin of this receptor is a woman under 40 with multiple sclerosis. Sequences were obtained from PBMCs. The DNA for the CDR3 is TGCAGTGCTAGCTCGGGGGTCGAGCAGTACTTC. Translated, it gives CSASSGVEQYF.